One T cell receptor beta chain is described in this entry. Its antigen has not been determined. Compared with germline, one end of the junction differs, possibly owing to a read error. Collaborating institutions collected whole blood in K2EDTA tubes following their own protocols. For TCRbeta analysis, collaborators shipped samples in one of three forms: frozen whole blood, isolated PBMCs, or DNA extracted from either of those sample types. These data originate in a study of blood T cell repertoires in COVID-19 (TCRdb year 2020). Background for the entire study: Samples from collaborators originated in the United States, Italy and Spain and spanned both the acute and convalescent phases of COVID-19. Sample metadata almost always included a de-identified subject ID, COVID-19 status, age in years and sex. Deeply sampled blood TCRbeta repertoires from subjects exposed to, actively infected with, or recovered from COVID-19 were included in the dataset. The samples were drawn from two sources: the first 160 participants of the ongoing ImmuneRACE study, and approximately 1,300 subjects contributed by 6 global collaborators. Where HLA class I and class II types were available, the types were taken from metadata supplied by the sample provider, not from assay-based typing. The prospective study material was composed of cDNA or gDNA derived from T cells, B-cell-depleted T cells, or PBMCs. The repertoires were released in a freely available public database intended as a resource for research on the immune response to SARS-CoV-2.

Overall study outcomes, separate from this receptor: How much clinical and demographic metadata was included differed by source and by participant, and the metadata was provided uncurated.

The immunoSEQ Assay, a bias-controlled multiplex PCR, was used to amplify TCRbeta CDR3 regions from genomic DNA. The original pipeline was this. The number of nucleated cells in each sample was estimated from the amplification of reference gene primers within the assay. To quantify the absolute abundance of each unique TCRbeta CDR3 rearrangement, sequence reads were collapsed and filtered. For each sample, productive Simpson clonality was calculated by taking the square root of Simpson's diversity index across productive rearrangements. TCRdb took over this immuneACCESS table, retaining in-frame rearrangements with V and J assigned. Such tables are incomplete; in checked studies, under half of the missing clones stem from an unresolved V gene, and the remainder is unexplained. That table furnishes V, J and clone size, whereas the DNA furnished D and trimming. Counted in this sample were a few hundred thousand clones; about 85% of them appeared once. The top ten constitute roughly 2.1% of the sample.

The TCR comes from a man aged 18 to 29 with active or convalescent COVID-19. Sequencing was done on a sample of peripheral blood.

The sequenced DNA is TGTGCCAACAGTATACCGGCGGGAGGCTACACCTTC. It specifies CANSIPAGGYTF. This chain is built from TRBV28 and TRBJ1-2; no D gene is confidently identified. From the germline V gene, CDR1 is MDHEN and CDR2 is SYDVKM. The cysteine opens and the phenylalanine closes a CDR3 of 12 amino acids. Only the CDR3 DNA stays, 36 bases, in frame from base 1.